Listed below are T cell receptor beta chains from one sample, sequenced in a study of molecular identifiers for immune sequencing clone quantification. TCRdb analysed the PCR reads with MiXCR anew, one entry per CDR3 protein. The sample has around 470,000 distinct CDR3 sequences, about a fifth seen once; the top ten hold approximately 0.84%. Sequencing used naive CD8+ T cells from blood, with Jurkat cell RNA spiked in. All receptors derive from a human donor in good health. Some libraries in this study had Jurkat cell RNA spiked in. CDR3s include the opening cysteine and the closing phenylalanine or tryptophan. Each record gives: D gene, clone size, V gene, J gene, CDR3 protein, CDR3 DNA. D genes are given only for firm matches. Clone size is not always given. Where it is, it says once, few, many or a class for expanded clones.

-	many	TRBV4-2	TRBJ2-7	CASSQGPNSYEQYF	TGTGCCAGCAGCCAAGGACCGAACTCCTACGAGCAGTACTTC
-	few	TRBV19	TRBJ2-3	CASSIRVSIKGTDTQYF	TGTGCCAGTAGTATCCGGGTTTCGATAAAAGGCACAGATACGCAGTATTTT
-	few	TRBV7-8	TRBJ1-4	CASSLNREKLFF	TGTGCCAGCAGCTTAAACCGGGAAAAACTGTTTTTT
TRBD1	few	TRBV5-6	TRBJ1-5	CASSLEGAHNQPQHF	TGTGCCAGCAGCTTGGAGGGGGCCCACAATCAGCCCCAGCATTTT
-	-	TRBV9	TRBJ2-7	CASSVSEGPLIYEQYF	TGTGCCAGCAGCGTATCGGAGGGCCCCTTGATCTACGAGCAGTACTTC
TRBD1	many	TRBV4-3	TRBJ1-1	CASSQGGWPQGANTEAFF	TGCGCCAGCAGCCAGGGAGGTTGGCCCCAGGGGGCGAACACTGAAGCTTTCTTT
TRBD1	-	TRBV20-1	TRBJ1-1	CSARWDRGHGEAFF	TGCAGTGCTAGATGGGACAGGGGGCACGGTGAAGCTTTCTTT
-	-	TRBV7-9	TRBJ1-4	CASSPTIDEKLFF	TGTGCCAGCAGCCCAACAATTGATGAAAAACTGTTTTTT
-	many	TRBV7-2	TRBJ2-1	CASSSTADLSYNEQFF	TGTGCCAGCAGCTCGACAGCGGACCTCTCCTACAATGAGCAGTTCTTC
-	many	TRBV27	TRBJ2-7	CASSLYGGGYDYEQYF	TGTGCCAGCAGTTTATACGGAGGGGGGTATGACTACGAGCAGTACTTC
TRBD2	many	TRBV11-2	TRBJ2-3	CASSSSGRAADTQYF	TGTGCCAGCAGCTCTAGCGGGAGGGCTGCAGATACGCAGTATTTT
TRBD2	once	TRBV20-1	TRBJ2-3	CSARPNGLSGDTDTQYF	TGCAGTGCTAGACCCAACGGTTTAAGCGGGGACACAGATACGCAGTATTTT
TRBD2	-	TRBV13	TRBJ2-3	CASSAGLARVTDTRYF	TGTGCCAGCAGCGCCGGACTAGCGCGGGTCACAGATACGCGGTATTTT
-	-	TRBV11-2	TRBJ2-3	CASSLETGAYTDTQYF	TGTGCCAGCAGCTTAGAGACAGGAGCCTACACAGATACGCAGTATTTT
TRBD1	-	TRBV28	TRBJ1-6	CASSPEDRADPPLHF	TGTGCCAGCAGTCCCGAGGACAGGGCGGATCCACCCCTCCACTTT
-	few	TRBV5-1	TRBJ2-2	CASSLDPAGELFF	TGCGCCAGCAGCTTGGATCCCGCCGGGGAGCTGTTTTTT
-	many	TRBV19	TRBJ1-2	CASSLQGSNYGYTF	TGTGCCAGTAGTTTGCAGGGATCCAACTATGGCTACACCTTC
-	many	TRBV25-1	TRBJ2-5	CASSDPEPKETQYF	TGTGCCAGCAGTGACCCAGAACCAAAAGAGACCCAGTACTTC
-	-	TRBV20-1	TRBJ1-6	CSARDKGEGYNPPLHF	TGCAGTGCTAGAGATAAAGGGGAAGGGTATAATCCACCCCTCCACTTT
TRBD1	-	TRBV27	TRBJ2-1	CASSLQGEDDEQFF	TGTGCCAGCAGCTTACAGGGGGAGGATGATGAGCAGTTCTTC
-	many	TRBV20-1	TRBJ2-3	CSASSYRETKDTQYF	TGCAGTGCTTCCAGCTACAGGGAAACAAAGGATACGCAGTATTTT
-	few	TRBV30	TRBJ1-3	CAWRSAGNTIYF	TGTGCCTGGAGGTCAGCTGGAAACACCATATATTTT
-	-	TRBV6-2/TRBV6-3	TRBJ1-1	CASTPWGMNTEAFF	TGTGCCAGCACCCCCTGGGGTATGAACACTGAAGCTTTCTTT
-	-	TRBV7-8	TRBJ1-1	CGSSLGTNTEAFF	TGTGGCAGCAGCTTAGGAACGAACACTGAAGCTTTCTTT
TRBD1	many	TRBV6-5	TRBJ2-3	CASSPDRAADTQYF	TGTGCCAGCAGTCCCGACAGGGCAGCAGATACGCAGTATTTT
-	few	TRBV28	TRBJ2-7	CASSPVVGTSGEQYF	TGTGCCAGCAGCCCAGTGGTCGGGACCTCGGGCGAGCAGTACTTC
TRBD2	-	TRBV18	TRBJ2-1	CASSPTGLAAYNEQFF	TGTGCCAGCTCACCTACGGGACTAGCGGCCTACAATGAGCAGTTCTTC
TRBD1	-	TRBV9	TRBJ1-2	CASTLEDRAKILYGYTF	TGTGCCAGCACCCTAGAGGACAGGGCCAAAATCCTCTATGGCTACACCTTC
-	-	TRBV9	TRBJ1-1	CASSRNWGDPNTEAFF	TGTGCCAGCAGCCGGAATTGGGGGGACCCGAACACTGAAGCTTTCTTT
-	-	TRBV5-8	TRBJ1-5	CASSLVAGVDQPQHF	TGTGCCAGCAGCTTGGTAGCAGGGGTGGATCAGCCCCAGCATTTT
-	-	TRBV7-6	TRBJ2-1	CASSSYRDGYNEQFF	TGTGCCAGCAGCTCTTACCGGGACGGCTACAATGAGCAGTTCTTC
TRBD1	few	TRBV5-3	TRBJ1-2	CASSWDRGGVRFTF	TGTGCCAGCAGCTGGGACAGGGGGGGAGTTCGATTCACCTTC
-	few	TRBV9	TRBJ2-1	CASSVAGHYNEQFF	TGTGCCAGCAGCGTAGCAGGACACTACAATGAGCAGTTCTTC
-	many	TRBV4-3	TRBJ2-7	CASSSAPSYEQYF	TGCGCCAGCAGCTCCGCCCCCTCCTACGAGCAGTACTTC
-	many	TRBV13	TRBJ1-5	CASSSTYSNQPQHF	TGTGCCAGCAGCTCAACCTATAGCAATCAGCCCCAGCATTTT
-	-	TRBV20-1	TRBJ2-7	CSARDIGTYRYYEQYF	TGCAGTGCTAGAGATATTGGGACATATAGGTACTACGAGCAGTACTTC
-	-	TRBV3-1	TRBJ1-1	CASSPREATLEAFF	TGTGCCAGCAGCCCGCGGGAGGCAACCCTTGAAGCTTTCTTT
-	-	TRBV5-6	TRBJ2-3	CASSLARGSGRIPDTQYF	TGTGCCAGCAGCTTGGCCAGGGGTTCCGGGAGGATCCCAGATACGCAGTATTTT
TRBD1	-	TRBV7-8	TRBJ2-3	CASSANRGLADTQYF	TGTGCCAGCAGCGCTAACAGGGGGCTGGCAGATACGCAGTATTTT
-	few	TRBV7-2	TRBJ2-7	CASSFRDGAYEQYF	TGTGCCAGCAGCTTCCGGGACGGAGCCTACGAGCAGTACTTC
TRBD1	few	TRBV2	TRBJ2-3	CASEDRVSTDTQYF	TGTGCCAGCGAAGACAGGGTTAGCACAGATACGCAGTATTTT
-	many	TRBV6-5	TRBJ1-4	CASSLTGGLGEKLFF	TGTGCCAGCAGCCTAACCGGCGGTCTTGGTGAAAAACTGTTTTTT
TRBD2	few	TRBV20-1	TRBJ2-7	CSAKPRPGLAVYEQYF	TGCAGTGCTAAACCTAGGCCGGGACTAGCGGTCTACGAGCAGTACTTC